The present TCR beta chain was sequenced within a study of identical twins. V dropped 0 bases and J dropped 1; count of bases not matched to a gene: 7. Germline loops: CDR1 DFQATT, CDR2 SNEGSKA (reference sequence). This CDR3 has 17 amino acids. Study observations and caveats: Out-of-frame beta chain sequences displayed weaker excess sharing between twins.

About this clonotype itself: Antigen: not known.

cDNA carried unique molecular identifiers, and a universal primer site was added by template switching. TCRdb processed the 5' RACE reads anew with MiXCR; each CDR3 protein has one entry. Seen here are a few hundred thousand distinct CDR3 sequences, around 15% observed once, and the top ten hold approximately 0.98%. The data also belong to a second study, concerning yellow fever vaccine responses in identical twins.

The chain links TRBV20-1 to TRBJ2-4; 9 positions agree with TRBD2. The sample taken for sequencing was CD4+ T cells sorted from blood. The TCR was taken from a woman between 18 and 29 years old in good health. The CDR3 sequence is CSARDAAGGPAKNIQYF. In nucleotides, the CDR3 is TGCAGTGCTAGAGATGCGGCGGGAGGGCCTGCCAAAAACATTCAGTACTTC.